These T cell receptor beta chains were read from a single sample in a study of identical twins. MiXCR was run by TCRdb on the 5' RACE reads, yielding one entry per CDR3 protein. The sample includes about 470,000 distinct CDR3 sequences, 20% to 25% seen only once; the top ten take over 2.5%. The sample also formed part of further work on T cells expressing NK-cell markers.

Sequenced: CD4+ T cells sorted from blood. These receptors originate from a woman aged 18-35 years in good health. The CDR3 runs from the conserved cysteine through the conserved F or W. The D gene is left open where the match is weak. A clone size is listed for some rows: how often the clone was seen (once, few, many), or a class if it is expanded.

TRBJ2-7 | . | TRBV19 | TRBD1 | TGTGCCAGTAGTATACGACAGGGTGCTGACGAGCAGTACTTC | CASSIRQGADEQYF
TRBJ2-2 | . | TRBV11-2 | . | TGTGCCAGCAGCTTAGATCTCACAACAGGCTACACCGGGGAGCTGTTTTTT | CASSLDLTTGYTGELFF
TRBJ2-3 | . | TRBV9 | . | TGTGCCAGCAGCGATGGGGCGGGCACAGATACGCAGTATTTT | CASSDGAGTDTQYF
TRBJ1-2 | . | TRBV29-1 | TRBD1 | TGCAGCGTTGGTTTACAGGGGGGCTACACCTTC | CSVGLQGGYTF
TRBJ1-2 | . | TRBV14 | TRBD1 | TGTGCCAGCAGCCTGGGACAGGGGGCAACAAATGGCTACACCTTC | CASSLGQGATNGYTF
TRBJ2-3 | . | TRBV5-8 | . | TGTGCCAGCAGCAAGGAGTTTCCCGGGGGAAGGAGAGATACGCAGTATTTT | CASSKEFPGGRRDTQYF
TRBJ2-7 | . | TRBV20-1 | . | TGCAGTGCTAGACGGGGCGCCGCTGGGTACGAGCAGTACTTC | CSARRGAAGYEQYF
TRBJ2-5 | . | TRBV11-2 | . | TGTGCCAGCAGCCCCCGGTCAGCGGAGACCCAGTACTTC | CASSPRSAETQYF
TRBJ2-3 | . | TRBV6-1 | . | TGTGCCAGCAGCGGACTCTTGGGAGATACGCAGTATTTT | CASSGLLGDTQYF
TRBJ2-3 | . | TRBV9 | TRBD2 | TGTGCCAGCAGCGTAGGTAGCGGGGGTGAGGCAGATACGCAGTATTTT | CASSVGSGGEADTQYF
TRBJ2-3 | . | TRBV7-2 | TRBD2 | TGTGCCAGCAGCTCCCGGACTAGCGGGGGGGCAGATACGCAGTATTTT | CASSSRTSGGADTQYF
TRBJ1-1 | . | TRBV27 | . | TGTGCCAGCAGTTTATCAGGAGGGGACAAAGCTTTCTTT | CASSLSGGDKAFF
TRBJ2-3 | . | TRBV6-1 | . | TGTGCCGCTAAATTGGGGGGCACAGATACGCAGTATTTT | CAAKLGGTDTQYF
TRBJ2-1 | . | TRBV5-4 | TRBD1 | TGTGCCAGCAGCAAGGGACAGGGGAGCGACAATGAGCAGTTCTTC | CASSKGQGSDNEQFF
TRBJ2-1 | . | TRBV9 | . | TGTGCCAGCAGCGTTCGGGGTCCTGTGGGACACAATGAGCAGTTCTTC | CASSVRGPVGHNEQFF
TRBJ2-4 | . | TRBV9 | TRBD2 | TGTGCCAGCAGCGTCCGACCAGGACTAGTCTCCAAAAACATTCAGTACTTC | CASSVRPGLVSKNIQYF
TRBJ2-3 | . | TRBV5-1 | TRBD2 | TGCGCCAGCAGCTTGTTAGCCCTAGCGGGGGTTCCCACAGATACGCAGTATTTT | CASSLLALAGVPTDTQYF
TRBJ2-1 | . | TRBV6-1 | TRBD1 | TGTGCCAGTCTCCTCCGAGGGTTTGGGACAGAGTATTTCTTC | CASLLRGFGTEYFF
TRBJ2-1 | . | TRBV14 | TRBD1 | TGTGCCAGCAGCCGTTCGGGACAGGGGGCGAGGAATGAGCAGTTCTTC | CASSRSGQGARNEQFF
TRBJ2-7 | . | TRBV18 | . | TGTGCCAGCTCGGAGGGACTCTCAAACTACGAGCAGTACTTC | CASSEGLSNYEQYF
TRBJ1-1 | . | TRBV7-9 | . | TGTGCCAGCAGCTTATCGAATATGAACACTGAAGCTTTCTTT | CASSLSNMNTEAFF
TRBJ2-7 | . | TRBV12-3/TRBV12-4 | . | TGTGCCAGCAGTTCTAGAGGGGCGGCTCCCTACGAGCAGTACTTC | CASSSRGAAPYEQYF
TRBJ2-1 | . | TRBV20-1 | . | TGCAGTACAGGGTTCAATTACAATGAGCAGTTCTTC | CSTGFNYNEQFF
TRBJ1-2 | few | TRBV12-3/TRBV12-4 | . | TGTGCCAGCAGCCCACAGGGCGGCGGCTACACCTTC | CASSPQGGGYTF
TRBJ2-1 | . | TRBV9 | TRBD2 | TGTGCCAGCAGCGCTAATGTTGGCGGGAGCTCCTACAATGAGCAGTTCTTC | CASSANVGGSSYNEQFF
TRBJ2-7 | many | TRBV20-1 | . | TGCAGTGCTAGCTTGAGCGGAACCTACGAGCAGTACTTC | CSASLSGTYEQYF
TRBJ2-3 | . | TRBV6-1 | TRBD2 | TGTGCCAGCAGTCCGGGACTAGCGGGGGCTAGTCTGTATTTT | CASSPGLAGASLYF
TRBJ2-7 | many | TRBV5-1 | TRBD2 | TGCGCCAGCAGCGGAATGTCTAGCGGGAGAGAGCAGTACTTC | CASSGMSSGREQYF
TRBJ2-3 | many | TRBV25-1 | TRBD2 | TGTGCCAGCAGTGACCGACTAGCGGGAGTTTTGGATACGCAGTATTTT | CASSDRLAGVLDTQYF
TRBJ1-5 | . | TRBV4-2 | TRBD1 | TGTGCCAGCAGCCAAGGGTTTGTCGGACAGGGGGATCAGCCCCAGCATTTT | CASSQGFVGQGDQPQHF
TRBJ1-1 | few | TRBV20-1 | . | TGCAGTGCCCGGCCGGGACGAACCTATGAAGCTTTCTTT | CSARPGRTYEAFF
TRBJ2-1 | . | TRBV7-3 | . | TGTGCCAGCAGCTTACAGGGACTTCTATCCCACAATGAGCAGTTCTTC | CASSLQGLLSHNEQFF
TRBJ2-1 | few | TRBV10-1 | . | TGCGCCAGCGCCCCCGCAGGGGTGGGGGACAATGAGCAGTTCTTC | CASAPAGVGDNEQFF
TRBJ2-2 | . | TRBV30 | TRBD1 | TGTGCCTGGAGTGTTGGGACAGGAGCCGGGGAGCTGTTTTTT | CAWSVGTGAGELFF
TRBJ2-2 | few | TRBV6-5 | TRBD1 | TGTGCCAGCAGTTACGCCGACAGGGGCGCCACCGGGGAGCTGTTTTTT | CASSYADRGATGELFF
TRBJ2-7 | few | TRBV7-9 | . | TGTGCCGGCGAGACAGGATTTTACGAGCAGTACTTC | CAGETGFYEQYF
TRBJ2-1 | once | TRBV5-5 | . | TGTGCCAGCGCCTTTCTAGTATACAATGAGCAGTTCTTC | CASAFLVYNEQFF
TRBJ2-1 | . | TRBV3-1 | . | TGTGCCAGCAGCCGAGGTACAGGATTTTTGATGAATGAGCAGTTCTTC | CASSRGTGFLMNEQFF
TRBJ2-7 | few | TRBV29-1 | . | TGCAGCGTTGTTTCAGGACAGATTGGGGAGTACGAGCAGTACTTC | CSVVSGQIGEYEQYF
TRBJ2-3 | few | TRBV12-3/TRBV12-4 | . | TGTGCCAGCAGTTTTTGGTTTACTAGCACAGATACGCAGTATTTT | CASSFWFTSTDTQYF